This entry lists 26 T cell receptor beta chains sequenced from one sample in a study of blood T cell repertoires in COVID-19. Assay: immunoSEQ multiplex PCR; the TCRdb copy retains only in-frame clones and omits some. The sample shows fewer than 25,000 clones, around nine tenths of them seen only once. Sequencing was carried out using peripheral blood. The receptor set was obtained from a human donor with acute or convalescent COVID-19. The donor label of this sample is uncertain.

This chain connects TRBV30 to TRBJ2-1, with a possible D match to TRBD2 (5 bases). The V gene lost 2 bases and the J gene lost 9 bases, with 11 bases spanning the gap. The CDR3 is 12 residues long. Germline CDR1 and CDR2: GTSNPN and SVGIG (reference sequence). In nucleotides, the CDR3 is TGTGCCTGGAGTACCTTAGCGTTTGAGCAGTTCTTC. This codes for CAWSTLAFEQFF. Supplemented by reference TRBV30 and TRBJ2-1, the full variable domain reads SQTIHQWPATLVQPVGSPLSLECTVEGTSNPNLYWYRQAAGRGLQLLFYSVGIGQISSEVPQNLSASRPQDRQFILSSKKLLLSDSGFYLCAWSTLAFEQFFGPGTRLTVL.

The rearrangement uses TRBV11-2 and TRBJ1-2; D remains ambiguous. With 3 bases removed from V and 3 bases from J, the gap between germline ends came to 8 bases. Germline V gives CDR1 SGHAT, CDR2 FQNNGV. The CDR3 has 13 residues. In DNA form, the CDR3 reads TGTGCCAGCAGCTTGGGCACAGACTATGGCTACACCTTC. It encodes CASSLGTDYGYTF. Combining the CDR3 with reference TRBV11-2 and TRBJ1-2 gives the whole variable domain EAGVAQSPRYKIIEKRQSVAFWCNPISGHATLYWYQQILGQGPKLLIQFQNNGVVDDSQLPKDRFSAERLKGVDSTLKIQPAKLEDSAVYLCASSLGTDYGYTFGSGTRLTVV.

As for this clone: The junction differs from germline at one of its ends, possibly a read error. The V gene is TRBV19, the J gene TRBJ1-2; 8 bases match TRBD1. The CDR3 contains 15 residues. From germline, CDR1 is LNHDA and CDR2 SQIVND (reference sequence). The CDR3 reads CASRIADRANYGYTF. CDR3 DNA: TGTGCCAGTAGGATAGCGGACAGGGCTAACTATGGCTACACCTTC.

This chain connects TRBV7-2 to TRBJ2-1; 13 bases are a match to TRBD2. The CDR3 consists of 18 residues. The ends lost 1 base at V and 7 bases at J; junction bases unmatched: 10. CDR1 is SGHTA and CDR2 is FQGNSA in the germline V gene. CDR3 nucleotide sequence: TGTGCCAGCAGCTTAGTAGGAACTAGCGGGGGGGCAGGGAATGAGCAGTTCTTC. This sequence encodes CASSLVGTSGGAGNEQFF.

The chain uses TRBV15 and TRBJ2-5; 7 bases fit TRBD1. V was pared by 10 bases and J by 3 bases, with 5 bases of the junction left unmatched. Germline CDR1 reads LNHNV; CDR2 reads YYDKDF (reference sequence). There are 12 residues in the CDR3. This CDR3 is CAIATGKETQYF. The CDR3 nucleotides read TGTGCCATCGCGACAGGGAAAGAGACCCAGTACTTC.

V and J are TRBV5-6 and TRBJ1-1; 7 bases are a match to TRBD1. Germline CDR1 and CDR2: SGHDT and YYEEEE. V shed 4 bases and J 1 base; nucleotides not matched to a gene: 7. There are 15 residues in the CDR3. In DNA form, the CDR3 reads TGTGCCAGCAGCCCCCTGGGACAGACGAACACTGAAGCTTTCTTT. Encoded protein: CASSPLGQTNTEAFF.

V is TRBV18 and J is TRBJ1-1; D is uncertain. This CDR3 spans 15 amino acids. V was trimmed by 1 base and J by 2 bases, leaving 11 bases between them. Germline V gene lookup returns CDR1 KGHSH and CDR2 LQKENI. The CDR3 sequence: CASSPLDAGNTEAFF. The CDR3 DNA follows: TGTGCCAGCTCACCACTCGATGCGGGTAACACTGAAGCTTTCTTT.

This chain uses TRBV3-1 (or the pseudogene TRBV3-2) with TRBJ2-3; D possibly corresponds to TRBD1 (6 bases). The CDR3 loop spans 15 amino acids. V lost 2 bases, J lost 2 bases, and 11 bases lay in between. Per the germline V gene, CDR1 is LGHDT and CDR2 is YNNKEL (reference sequence). This chain's CDR3 is CASSQTGHFTDTQYF. CDR3 bases: TGTGCCAGCAGCCAAACGGGACATTTCACAGATACGCAGTATTTT.

This clone was detected once. The chain links TRBV19 to TRBJ2-3; 9 bases match TRBD1. Germline V lookup: CDR1 LNHDA, CDR2 SQIVND (reference sequence). This CDR3 spans 16 amino acids. V lost 5 bases and J lost 5; bases outside the gene matches: 11. For the CDR3, the DNA is TGTGCCAGTAGTTTAGTCGGGACAGGGAACGTAGATACGCAGTATTTT. Amino acid sequence: CASSLVGTGNVDTQYF.

This chain uses TRBV3-1 (or the pseudogene TRBV3-2) with TRBJ2-2; 8 nucleotides line up with TRBD1. The ends lost 1 base at V and 7 bases at J; junction bases unmatched: 5. CDR1 and CDR2 from the germline V gene are LGHDT and YNNKEL (reference sequence). This CDR3 region has 15 residues. CDR3 region: CASSQGQGAGGELFF. The CDR3 nucleotides are TGTGCCAGCAGCCAAGGGCAGGGGGCAGGCGGGGAGCTGTTTTTT.

This clone has more than one count but fewer than ten. The rearrangement joins TRBV6-5 to TRBJ2-7, with 8 bases that match TRBD2. This CDR3 is 15 amino acids long. Germline assignment: CDR1 MNHEY and CDR2 SVGAGI. V lost 4 bases and J lost 2; bases outside the gene matches: 7. The CDR3 protein is CASSSYGRGAYEQYF. The CDR3 bases are TGTGCCAGCAGTTCCTACGGGAGGGGAGCCTACGAGCAGTACTTC.

V usage is TRBV4-1 and J usage is TRBJ2-7, with a tentative D call TRBD2 (6 bases). The CDR3 is made up of 13 amino acids. The V and J ends lost 0 bases and 6 bases respectively, with 9 bases between them. Germline CDR1 MGHRA, CDR2 YSYEKL. The CDR3 DNA reads as TGCGCCAGCAGCCAAGAAGGGACTCGCGAGCAGTACTTC. Translation: CASSQEGTREQYF.

The V gene is TRBV6-5, the J gene TRBJ1-5; D is uncertain. V dropped 0 bases and J dropped 4 bases, with 4 bases sitting between them. The CDR3 consists of 13 residues. Per the germline V gene, CDR1 is MNHEY and CDR2 is SVGAGI. The CDR3 loop reads CASSYSQNQPQHF. DNA for the CDR3: TGTGCCAGCAGTTACTCCCAGAATCAGCCCCAGCATTTT.

The chain uses TRBV27 and TRBJ1-6; 7 nucleotides match TRBD1. This CDR3 is built from 14 residues. The junction had 8 bases not matched to a gene; V was cut back by 7 bases and J by 8 bases. Germline values: CDR1 MNHEY, CDR2 SMNVEV (reference sequence). The CDR3 DNA is TGTGCCAGCATTGACAGGGCAGGGGATTCACCCCTCCACTTT. Translated, it gives CASIDRAGDSPLHF.

The V and J genes are TRBV7-6 and TRBJ2-1; 10 nucleotides match TRBD1. Unmatched junction bases numbered 6, after V lost 3 bases and J lost 7 bases. Germline V CDR1 and CDR2: SGHVS, FNYEAQ. This CDR3 is 15 amino acids long. The CDR3 reads CASSFQDRGRNEQFF. CDR3 nucleotides: TGTGCCAGCAGCTTTCAAGACAGGGGGCGAAATGAGCAGTTCTTC.

The V and J genes are TRBV9 and TRBJ2-5, with 8 nucleotides matching TRBD1. This CDR3 is built from 14 residues. Germline V lookup: CDR1 SGDLS, CDR2 YYNGEE. Trimming at V came to 3 bases and at J to 1 base, leaving 2 bases not matched to a gene. The chain's CDR3 is CASSGTGFQETQYF. CDR3 sequence (DNA): TGTGCCAGCAGCGGGACAGGGTTCCAAGAGACCCAGTACTTC.

The count of this clone is one. CDR3 in amino acids: CASSTGTGNYEQYF. CDR3 nucleotide sequence: TGTGCCAGCAGCACCGGGACAGGTAACTACGAGCAGTACTTC. The rearrangement uses TRBV7-9 and TRBJ2-7; TRBD1 matches 8 bases. Germline CDR1 SEHNR, CDR2 FQNEAQ (reference sequence). Trimming at V came to 5 bases and at J to 3 bases, leaving 6 bases not matched to a gene. The CDR3 is made up of 14 amino acids.

This chain joins TRBV19 and TRBJ1-2, with 10 bases aligning to TRBD1. Germline CDR1 and CDR2: LNHDA and SQIVND (reference sequence). Trimming took 7 bases from V and 7 from J; bases not matched to a gene: 12. The CDR3 has 15 residues. CDR3 loop: CASTLMSGTGAGYTF. In nucleotides, the CDR3 is TGTGCCAGTACCCTAATGTCCGGGACAGGGGCTGGCTACACCTTC.

The genes are TRBV5-4 and TRBJ1-2; tentative D call: TRBD1 (5 bases). The CDR3 extends over 14 amino acids. Between the trimmed V and J ends, which lost 2 bases and 3 bases, there was a span of 11 bases. Germline CDR1 is SGHNT and CDR2 is YYREEE (reference sequence). The CDR3 DNA is TGTGCCAGCAGCTTATCGGGAGGGGACTATGGCTACACCTTC. Translated, it gives CASSLSGGDYGYTF.

The genes are TRBV5-1 and TRBJ2-7; weak D call: TRBD1 (6 bases). With 0 bases removed from V and 3 bases from J, the gap between germline ends came to 25 bases. The length of the CDR3 is 19 residues. The germline gives CDR1 SGHRS, CDR2 YFSETQ. CDR3 amino acids: CASSLVGGGASDRGYEQYF. CDR3 bases: TGCGCCAGCAGCTTGGTAGGTGGGGGCGCTTCTGATAGGGGCTACGAGCAGTACTTC.

The gene calls are TRBV7-8 and TRBJ2-7; TRBD2 matches 13 bases. V dropped 5 bases and J dropped 6; count of bases not matched to a gene: 4. The CDR3 sequence is 14 residues long. The germline V gene encodes CDR1 SGHVS and CDR2 FQNEAQ. The CDR3 nucleotides are TGTGCCAGCAGCCCCGGACTAGCGGGAGTCGAGCAGTACTTC. Its protein product is CASSPGLAGVEQYF.

The V call is TRBV9, the J call TRBJ2-3, with 10 bases lining up with TRBD2. Germline CDR1 reads SGDLS; CDR2 reads YYNGEE. Trimming took 3 bases from V and 3 from J; bases not matched to a gene: 1. The CDR3 runs to 14 residues. In DNA form, the CDR3 reads TGTGCCAGCAGCGCGGGACTAGCGACAGATACGCAGTATTTT. As protein: CASSAGLATDTQYF. The full variable domain, in which reference TRBV9 and TRBJ2-3 provide the parts outside the CDR3, is DSGVTQTPKHLITATGQRVTLRCSPRSGDLSVYWYQQSLDQGLQFLIQYYNGEERAKGNILERFSAQQFPDLHSELNLSSLELGDSALYFCASSAGLATDTQYFGPGTRLTVL.

This chain uses TRBV4-2 with TRBJ2-3; 10 bases are a match to TRBD2. Germline V CDR1 and CDR2: LGHNA, YNFKEQ. CDR3 length: 16 amino acids. The ends lost 4 bases at V and 2 bases at J; junction bases unmatched: 6. CDR3 sequence reads: CASSPWSGGATDTQYF. The CDR3 region has the DNA TGTGCCAGCAGCCCGTGGAGCGGGGGGGCCACAGATACGCAGTATTTT.

The chain joins TRBV3-1 (or the pseudogene TRBV3-2) to TRBJ2-4, with TRBD2 identical over 7 bases. Trimming took 1 base from V and 15 from J; bases not matched to a gene: 6. The CDR3 length is 12 residues. The germline V gene encodes CDR1 LGHDT and CDR2 YNNKEL (reference sequence). The CDR3 loop reads CASSQGGEGSYF. The DNA for the CDR3 is TGTGCCAGCAGCCAAGGGGGGGAGGGATCGTACTTC.

The rearrangement uses TRBV19 and TRBJ1-6; no reliable D call. The germline CDR1 and CDR2 sequences are LNHDA and SQIVND (reference sequence). This CDR3 has 17 residues. The V and J ends lost 6 bases and 6 bases respectively, with 21 bases between them. CDR3 amino acids: CASRGPVKAGSNSPLHF. DNA of the CDR3: TGTGCCAGTAGAGGACCCGTCAAAGCGGGAAGTAATTCACCCCTCCACTTT.

The V call is TRBV12-2, the J call TRBJ2-7; TRBD1 is the table's D call and was not checked against the DNA. TRBV12-2 is noted as a pseudogene. The CDR3 totals 12 residues. CDR3 nucleotides: TGTGCAAGTCGCGCGTACAGGGGCGAGCAGTACTTC. Its protein product is CASRAYRGEQYF.